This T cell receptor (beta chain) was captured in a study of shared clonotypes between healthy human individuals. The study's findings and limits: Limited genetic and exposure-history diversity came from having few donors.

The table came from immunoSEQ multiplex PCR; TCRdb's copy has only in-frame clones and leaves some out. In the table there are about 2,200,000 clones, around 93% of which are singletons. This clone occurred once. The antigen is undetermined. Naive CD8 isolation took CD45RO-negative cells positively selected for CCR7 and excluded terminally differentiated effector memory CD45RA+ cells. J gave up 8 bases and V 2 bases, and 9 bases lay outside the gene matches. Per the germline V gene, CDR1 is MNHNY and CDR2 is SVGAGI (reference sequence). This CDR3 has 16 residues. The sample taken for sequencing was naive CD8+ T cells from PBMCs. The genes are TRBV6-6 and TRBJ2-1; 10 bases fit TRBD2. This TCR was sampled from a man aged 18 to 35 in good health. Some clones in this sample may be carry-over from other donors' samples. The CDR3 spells CASSYLKREGLDEQFF. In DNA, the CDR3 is TGTGCCAGCAGTTACCTTAAGCGGGAGGGCCTAGATGAGCAGTTCTTC.